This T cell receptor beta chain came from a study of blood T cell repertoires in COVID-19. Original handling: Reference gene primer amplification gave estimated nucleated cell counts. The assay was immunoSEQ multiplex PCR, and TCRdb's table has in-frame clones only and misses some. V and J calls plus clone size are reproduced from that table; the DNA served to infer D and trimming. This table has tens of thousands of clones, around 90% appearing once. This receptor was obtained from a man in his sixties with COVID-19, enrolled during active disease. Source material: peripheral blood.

The CDR3 is CASSLSWDSGGDEQYF. CDR3 in DNA: TGTGCCAGCAGCTTATCCTGGGACAGTGGCGGGGACGAGCAGTACTTC. The chain employs TRBV5-8 and TRBJ2-7, with D possibly matching TRBD1 (7 bases). Looked up from germline, CDR1 is SGHTS and CDR2 is YDEGEE. There are 16 residues in the CDR3. The V end lost 2 bases, the J end lost 5 bases, and 20 bases lay between the germline ends. The full variable domain, in which reference TRBV5-8 and TRBJ2-7 provide the parts outside the CDR3, is EAGVTQSPTHLIKTRGQQATLRCSPISGHTSVYWYQQALGLGLQFLLWYDEGEERNRGNFPPRFSGRQFPNYSSELNVNALELEDSALYLCASSLSWDSGGDEQYFGPGTRLTVT.